The T cell receptor beta chain described here comes from a study of T cells in localized non-small cell lung cancer. Study results and caveats: In uninvolved adjacent lung, T cell clonality reached its highest value, exceeding tumor. There were a median around 59 of the top 100 tumor clones appearing in adjacent lung.

V was clipped by 5 bases and J by 4 bases; unmatched bases: 11. The CDR3 contains 17 residues. CDR1 GTSNPN and CDR2 SVGIG come from the germline V gene (reference sequence). With respect to this clone: What it binds is unknown.

Clones were sequenced by immunoSEQ multiplex PCR, and TCRdb holds only the in-frame ones, with some missing. The sample carries 55,000 or so clones, about three quarters recorded once. The receptor was derived from a woman aged 40 to 75 with stage II lung adenocarcinoma. Here the sequenced sample was PBMCs, taken before any cancer treatment. The chain couples TRBV30 to TRBJ2-5; 15 positions match TRBD2. This CDR3 reads CAWSGLAGGQGIETQYF. The DNA of the CDR3 is TGTGCCTGGTCCGGACTAGCGGGGGGGCAGGGTATAGAGACCCAGTACTTC. Full variable domain (rest looked up from reference TRBV30 and TRBJ2-5): SQTIHQWPATLVQPVGSPLSLECTVEGTSNPNLYWYRQAAGRGLQLLFYSVGIGQISSEVPQNLSASRPQDRQFILSSKKLLLSDSGFYLCAWSGLAGGQGIETQYFGPGTRLLVL.